What follows are 25 T cell receptor beta chains derived from one specimen sequenced in a study of cytomegalovirus exposure and HLA in healthy donors. This PCR relied on a set of 60 Vbeta primers and 13 Jbeta primers. Data came from immunoSEQ multiplex PCR; TCRdb stores just in-frame clones and leaves some out. The data hold about 240,000 clones, with 80% to 85% observed a single time. The sample consisted of PBMCs. All receptors derive from a woman aged 60-75 years in good health and CMV-seropositive.

The chain employs TRBV18 and TRBJ2-6; D remains unclear. The germline CDR1 and CDR2 sequences are KGHSH and LQKENI. The CDR3 length is 16 residues. Trimming removed 0 bases from V and 0 bases from J, with 6 bases in between. CDR3 sequence reads: CASSPPASSGANVLTF. CDR3 nucleotides: TGTGCCAGCTCACCACCGGCTAGCTCTGGGGCCAACGTCCTGACTTTC.

This chain joins TRBV28 and TRBJ1-5; D perhaps matches TRBD1 (6 bases). The CDR3 runs 17 residues. V dropped 3 bases and J dropped 1 base, with 16 bases sitting between them. From germline, CDR1 is MDHEN and CDR2 SYDVKM. Here the CDR3 DNA reads TGTGCCAGCAGTTTTACCTACAGGGTTCGGAGCAATCAGCCCCAGCATTTT. It encodes CASSFTYRVRSNQPQHF.

The chain uses TRBV7-9 and TRBJ2-7; 11 bases line up with TRBD2. Trimming took 6 bases from V and 4 from J; bases not matched to a gene: 5. There are 14 residues in the CDR3. From germline, CDR1 is SEHNR and CDR2 FQNEAQ (reference sequence). The CDR3 protein is CASRPTSGSYEQYF. The CDR3 region has the DNA TGTGCCAGCAGACCCACTAGCGGGAGTTACGAGCAGTACTTC.

The CDR3 DNA reads as TGCGCCAGCAGCCAAGGACAGGGAGACTACGAGCAGTACTTC. This encodes CASSQGQGDYEQYF. The rearrangement joins TRBV4-1 to TRBJ2-7; TRBD1 matches at 7 bases. This CDR3 comprises 14 residues. With V trimmed by 1 base and J by 3 bases, 3 bases remained unmatched. CDR1 is MGHRA, CDR2 YSYEKL, per germline.

The genes are TRBV5-4 and TRBJ2-1, with 7 bases identical to TRBD2. Germline V gene lookup returns CDR1 SGHNT and CDR2 YYREEE (reference sequence). CDR3 length: 17 residues. V shed 4 bases and J 5 bases; nucleotides not matched to a gene: 15. This chain's CDR3 is CASSPGSGGGRNNEQFF. The CDR3, as DNA: TGTGCCAGCAGCCCCGGATCGGGAGGCGGGAGAAACAATGAGCAGTTCTTC.

In DNA form, the CDR3 reads TGCGCCAGCAGCCTTTCTAGCGGGAGCGGATCCTACGAGCAGTACTTC. As protein: CASSLSSGSGSYEQYF. The chain uses TRBV5-1 and TRBJ2-7, with 10 bases lining up with TRBD2. V was pared by 4 bases and J by 1 base, with 8 bases of the junction left unmatched. The CDR3 runs to 16 residues. Germline V gives CDR1 SGHRS, CDR2 YFSETQ.

This chain joins TRBV5-4 and TRBJ2-2, with 7 nucleotides matching TRBD2. The CDR3 consists of 16 residues. V was clipped by 4 bases and J by 1 base; unmatched bases: 7. Germline loops: CDR1 SGHNT, CDR2 YYREEE (reference sequence). The CDR3, as DNA: TGTGCCAGCAGCCCTCCTAGCGGAGGGAACACCGGGGAGCTGTTTTTT. Its translation is CASSPPSGGNTGELFF. Together with reference TRBV5-4 and TRBJ2-2, the CDR3 gives the full variable domain: ETGVTQSPTHLIKTRGQQVTLRCSSQSGHNTVSWYQQALGQGPQFIFQYYREEENGRGNFPPRFSGLQFPNYSSELNVNALELDDSALYLCASSPPSGGNTGELFFGEGSRLTVL.

V and J are TRBV30 and TRBJ2-5; D uncertain. The germline gives CDR1 GTSNPN, CDR2 SVGIG (reference sequence). Between the trimmed V and J ends, which lost 1 base and 5 bases, there was a span of 8 bases. The CDR3 has 12 residues. For the CDR3, the DNA is TGTGCCTGGAGTGCACTCTTCGAGACCCAGTACTTC. This translates into CAWSALFETQYF.

This chain links TRBV5-1 with TRBJ2-3, with a tentative D call TRBD2 (6 bases). The CDR3 is made up of 14 amino acids. V gave up 0 bases and J gave up 10 bases, with 15 bases separating them. Per germline, CDR1 SGHRS and CDR2 YFSETQ. The CDR3 region is CASSLDGTALPQYF. The CDR3 DNA follows: TGCGCCAGCAGCTTGGACGGGACTGCGCTCCCGCAGTATTTT.

The chain recombines TRBV29-1 with TRBJ2-5; weak D call: TRBD2 (5 bases). The germline V and J ends were trimmed by 6 bases and 0 bases, with 8 bases remaining between them. CDR1 and CDR2 from the germline V gene are SQVTM and ANQGSEA. The CDR3 runs to 12 residues. The CDR3 nucleotides are TGCAGCGTCTGGGGAGACCAAGAGACCCAGTACTTC. This codes for CSVWGDQETQYF.

This chain joins TRBV12-5 and TRBJ2-7; a weak D match, TRBD1 (6 bases). The CDR3 loop spans 17 amino acids. Germline CDR1 reads LGHNT; CDR2 reads FRNRAP. V lost 7 bases and J lost 0, with 22 bases in between. CDR3 amino acids: CASATGTSTLFSYEQYF. The CDR3 DNA reads as TGTGCTAGTGCCACCGGGACATCTACACTCTTCTCCTACGAGCAGTACTTC.

V and J are TRBV5-4 and TRBJ2-7; maybe TRBD2 (6 bases). Germline V gives CDR1 SGHNT, CDR2 YYREEE (reference sequence). The CDR3 spans 14 residues. Trimming took off 0 bases at V and 5 bases at J, with 12 bases between the two ends. The CDR3 sequence: CASSLAGGNNEQYF. The CDR3, as DNA: TGTGCCAGCAGCTTGGCTGGCGGGAACAACGAGCAGTACTTC.

The rearrangement links TRBV6-5 to TRBJ1-1; 7 bases agree with TRBD1. V was pared by 5 bases and J by 5 bases, with 5 bases of the junction left unmatched. The CDR3 runs 13 residues. Germline CDR1 reads MNHEY; CDR2 reads SVGAGI. CDR3 residues: CASSRQGVTEAFF. In nucleotides, the CDR3 is TGTGCCAGCAGTAGACAGGGAGTGACTGAAGCTTTCTTT.

Note on this clone: An end of the junction differs from the germline gene, which may be a read error. The chain recombines TRBV7-9 with TRBJ1-2, with a weak D call TRBD1 (5 bases). From germline, CDR1 is SEHNR and CDR2 FQNEAQ (reference sequence). This CDR3 spans 16 amino acids. The DNA of the CDR3 is TGTTCCAGCAGCTTAGTTGGGGCAGGCACTAACTATGGCTACACCTTC. As protein: CSSSLVGAGTNYGYTF. Together with reference TRBV7-9 and TRBJ1-2, the CDR3 gives the full variable domain: DTGVSQNPRHKITKRGQNVTFRCDPISEHNRLYWYRQTLGQGPEFLTYFQNEAQLEKSRLLSDRFSAERPKGSFSTLEIQRTEQGDSAMYLCSSSLVGAGTNYGYTFGSGTRLTVV.

The rearrangement uses TRBV28 and TRBJ2-7; 7 bases are a match to TRBD1. Unmatched junction bases numbered 10, after V lost 6 bases and J lost 2 bases. Germline V lookup: CDR1 MDHEN, CDR2 SYDVKM. The CDR3 is 15 amino acids. In DNA, the CDR3 is TGTGCCAGCAGATCGACAGGGACGGGGACCTACGAGCAGTACTTC. Its translation is CASRSTGTGTYEQYF.

This chain joins TRBV5-4 and TRBJ2-1; D is perhaps TRBD2 (6 bases). The CDR3 consists of 15 residues. In germline, CDR1 is SGHNT, CDR2 YYREEE (reference sequence). Between the trimmed V and J ends, which lost 2 bases and 4 bases, there was a span of 13 bases. CDR3: CASSFDPAGYNEQFF. The CDR3 DNA reads TGTGCCAGCAGCTTTGACCCTGCGGGATACAATGAGCAGTTCTTC.

The V and J genes are TRBV30 and TRBJ1-2; D is ambiguous. V was shortened by 1 base and J by 10 bases, with 7 bases between the two germline ends. The CDR3 contains 10 residues. CDR1 GTSNPN and CDR2 SVGIG come from the germline V gene (reference sequence). This CDR3 reads CAWSDRNYTF. For the CDR3, the DNA is TGTGCCTGGAGTGACAGAAACTACACCTTC. The full variable domain, with the rest looked up from reference TRBV30 and TRBJ1-2, is SQTIHQWPATLVQPVGSPLSLECTVEGTSNPNLYWYRQAAGRGLQLLFYSVGIGQISSEVPQNLSASRPQDRQFILSSKKLLLSDSGFYLCAWSDRNYTFGSGTRLTVV.

This clone was found a few times. V and J are TRBV28 and TRBJ1-5; D gene ambiguous. Trimming took 5 bases from V and 4 from J, leaving 12 bases between them. The CDR3 extends over 14 amino acids. CDR1 and CDR2 (germline): MDHEN, SYDVKM. The CDR3 bases are TGTGCCAGCAGTCCCGATCCGGGAAATCAGCCCCAGCATTTT. It codes for CASSPDPGNQPQHF.

The V and J genes are TRBV27 and TRBJ2-3; 7 positions agree with TRBD1. The V segment lost 5 bases and the J segment 2 bases; nucleotides outside the gene matches: 10. This CDR3 is built from 16 residues. Germline-derived CDR1 and CDR2 are MNHEY and SMNVEV (reference sequence). The CDR3 reads CASSRETGFLTDTQYF. In DNA form, the CDR3 reads TGTGCCAGCAGTAGAGAGACAGGGTTTCTCACAGATACGCAGTATTTT.

The genes are TRBV6-1 and TRBJ2-7; 11 bases map to TRBD2. V lost 1 base to trimming and J lost 0 bases; unmatched junction nucleotides: 2. Per germline, CDR1 MNHNS and CDR2 SASEGT. This CDR3 contains 16 residues. CDR3 sequence reads: CASSEGLAGGSYEQYF. Written as DNA, the CDR3 is TGTGCCAGCAGTGAAGGGCTAGCGGGAGGCTCCTACGAGCAGTACTTC.

V and J are TRBV27 and TRBJ2-5, with 7 bases lining up with TRBD1. The DNA end favors TRBJ2-7, so the J call may be wrong. The CDR3 contains 14 residues. Germline assignment: CDR1 MNHEY and CDR2 SMNVEV (reference sequence). The CDR3 nucleotides read TGTGCCAGCAGTTCGGTAGGGGGCGCGTACGAGCAGTACTTC. Protein sequence: CASSSVGGAYEQYF.

V and J are TRBV27 and TRBJ2-1, with 8 bases lining up with TRBD1. With V trimmed by 4 bases and J by 7 bases, 12 bases remained unmatched. Germline assignment: CDR1 MNHEY and CDR2 SMNVEV (reference sequence). CDR3 length: 16 amino acids. The CDR3, as DNA: TGTGCCAGCAGTTCCCGCCCCGACAGGGGAGTGAATGAGCAGTTCTTC. As protein: CASSSRPDRGVNEQFF.

The rearrangement joins TRBV4-1 to TRBJ2-7; 11 nucleotides line up with TRBD2. The J segment lost 3 bases and the V segment lost 4 bases, leaving 5 bases of the junction unmatched. In germline, CDR1 is MGHRA, CDR2 YSYEKL. CDR3 length: 15 amino acids. CDR3 protein: CASSLGTSGGYEQYF. CDR3 in DNA: TGCGCCAGCAGCCTTGGGACTAGCGGCGGCTACGAGCAGTACTTC.

The genes are TRBV27 and TRBJ1-5, with 8 nucleotides matching TRBD1. The germline CDR1 and CDR2 sequences are MNHEY and SMNVEV (reference sequence). Trimming took 6 bases from V and 7 from J; bases not matched to a gene: 11. The CDR3 spans 15 residues. The CDR3 sequence: CASRGYGQGSQPQHF. For the CDR3, the DNA is TGTGCCAGCAGAGGGTACGGACAGGGCAGCCAGCCCCAGCATTTT.

This sequence joins TRBV6-5 and TRBJ1-5; no definite D call. Looked up from germline, CDR1 is MNHEY and CDR2 is SVGAGI. V was shortened by 3 bases and J by 7 bases, with 10 bases between the two germline ends. The CDR3 runs 13 residues. The CDR3 DNA follows: TGTGCCAGCAGTTATACGAGGAGACAGCCCCAGCATTTT. It translates to CASSYTRRQPQHF.